These 13 T cell receptor beta chains were sequenced from one sample in a study of blood T cell repertoires in COVID-19. The assay was immunoSEQ multiplex PCR, and TCRdb's table has in-frame clones only and misses some. The sample holds 250,000 or so clones, 75% to 90% seen once. The sequenced sample consisted of peripheral blood. The source of these receptors is a woman in her thirties or forties who had recovered from COVID-19.

V gene TRBV28 combines with J gene TRBJ1-3; D remains unclear. V lost 3 bases and J 0 bases, leaving 3 bases between the germline ends. Germline V gene data show CDR1 as MDHEN and CDR2 as SYDVKM. CDR3 length equals 13 residues. The CDR3: CASSFYSGNTIYF. CDR3 in DNA: TGTGCCAGCAGTTTCTACTCTGGAAACACCATATATTTT.

V usage is TRBV5-1 and J usage is TRBJ2-5; D is unresolved. Germline V gives CDR1 SGHRS, CDR2 YFSETQ. The CDR3 consists of 16 residues. V was pared by 0 bases and J by 2 bases, with 14 bases between. As DNA, the CDR3 is TGCGCCAGCAGCTTGGGGGCAGGCACAAATCAAGAGACCCAGTACTTC. As protein: CASSLGAGTNQETQYF.

The chain joins TRBV23-1 to TRBJ2-1; 9 nucleotides agree with TRBD2. TRBV23-1 is an open reading frame, and its role is uncertain. The CDR3 length is 14 residues. V lost 7 bases and J lost 6; bases outside the gene matches: 7. CDR3 DNA: TGCGCCAGCATCCCGGGACTAGCTTCCAATGAGCAGTTCTTC. Protein: CASIPGLASNEQFF.

V and J are TRBV7-8 and TRBJ1-1; D possibly corresponds to TRBD1 (5 bases). Trimming removed 3 bases at V and 1 base at J, with 15 bases between. The CDR3 has 16 residues. Per the germline V gene, CDR1 is SGHVS and CDR2 is FQNEAQ. The CDR3 protein is CASSLDWGSSNTEAFF. The CDR3 DNA reads as TGTGCCAGCAGCTTGGATTGGGGCTCATCGAACACTGAAGCTTTCTTT.

The chain has TRBV10-3 and TRBJ2-1; TRBD2 matches 9 bases. The CDR3 totals 16 residues. J gave up 7 bases and V 2 bases, and 9 bases lay outside the gene matches. Germline V gives CDR1 ENHRY, CDR2 SYGVKD. The CDR3 region is CAISEQAGGPWNEQFF. The CDR3 DNA sequence: TGTGCCATCAGTGAGCAGGCGGGAGGGCCCTGGAATGAGCAGTTCTTC.

The chain uses TRBV9 and TRBJ2-7; 7 nucleotides agree with TRBD2. V lost 0 bases, J lost 4 bases, and 10 bases stayed unmatched. Germline CDR1 SGDLS, CDR2 YYNGEE. The CDR3 contains 16 residues. CDR3 DNA sequence: TGTGCCAGCAGCGTAGCCCCCCGCGGGAGACCTTACGAGCAGTACTTC. This gives the protein CASSVAPRGRPYEQYF.

This chain uses TRBV7-2 with TRBJ1-2; 12 bases map to TRBD1. This CDR3 has 16 residues. Germline V lookup: CDR1 SGHTA, CDR2 FQGNSA. J was trimmed by 7 bases and V by 3 bases; bases with no gene match: 9. The CDR3 bases are TGTGCCAGCAGCTTGACACCGGGACAGGGGGCGCGTGGCTACACCTTC. This sequence encodes CASSLTPGQGARGYTF.

The chain joins TRBV7-2 to TRBJ1-6, with D maybe TRBD1 (6 bases). The CDR3 has 17 amino acids. CDR1 is SGHTA, CDR2 FQGNSA, per germline. The V end lost 5 bases, the J end lost 3 bases, and 17 bases lay between the germline ends. The CDR3 region is CASSRGAGVLYNSPLHF. The CDR3 DNA sequence: TGTGCCAGCAGCCGGGGGGCAGGGGTTCTCTATAATTCACCCCTCCACTTT.

The chain employs TRBV28 and TRBJ1-5, with 9 bases lining up with TRBD1. Germline V lookup: CDR1 MDHEN, CDR2 SYDVKM. CDR3 length: 18 residues. The J segment lost 0 bases and the V segment lost 5 bases, leaving 11 bases of the junction unmatched. The CDR3 loop is CASSNPRTGDFSNQPQHF. CDR3 sequence (DNA): TGTGCCAGCAGTAACCCCCGGACAGGGGATTTTAGCAATCAGCCCCAGCATTTT. Full variable domain (remainder filled in from reference TRBV28 and TRBJ1-5): DVKVTQSSRYLVKRTGEKVFLECVQDMDHENMFWYRQDPGLGLRLIYFSYDVKMKEKGDIPEGYSVSREKKERFSLILESASTNQTSMYLCASSNPRTGDFSNQPQHFGDGTRLSIL.

The chain carries TRBV27 and TRBJ2-6; D unclear. The germline V gene has CDR1 MNHEY and CDR2 SMNVEV (reference sequence). V was trimmed by 5 bases and J by 2 bases, leaving 10 bases between them. CDR3 length equals 15 residues. The CDR3 bases are TGTGCCAGCAGTCCAACACCGACTGGGGCCAACGTCCTGACTTTC. It yields the protein CASSPTPTGANVLTF.

This chain joins TRBV19 and TRBJ2-3, with a possible D match to TRBD2 (6 bases). CDR1 is LNHDA and CDR2 is SQIVND in the germline V gene (reference sequence). The CDR3 spans 15 residues. V was cut by 0 bases and J by 4 bases, with 11 bases left in between. The CDR3 DNA reads TGTGCCAGTAGTATAGAGGCGGGAAGGTCAGATACGCAGTATTTT. The encoded protein is CASSIEAGRSDTQYF.

The chain joins TRBV19 to TRBJ2-7, with 11 bases identical to TRBD1. The junction had 6 bases not matched to a gene; V was cut back by 6 bases and J by 2 bases. The CDR3 is 15 residues long. Germline V gene data show CDR1 as LNHDA and CDR2 as SQIVND (reference sequence). CDR3 sequence: CASRRGQGGTYEQYF. CDR3 DNA: TGTGCCAGTAGGAGGGGACAGGGGGGGACCTACGAGCAGTACTTC.

The chain links TRBV6-4 to TRBJ1-1, with TRBD1 matching over 10 bases. Germline-derived CDR1 and CDR2 are MRHNA and SNTAGT. V lost 7 bases and J lost 4; bases outside the gene matches: 12. The CDR3 is 16 amino acids. This CDR3 reads CASTQLRDRGSTEAFF. In DNA, the CDR3 is TGTGCCAGCACCCAACTTAGGGACAGGGGATCCACTGAAGCTTTCTTT.